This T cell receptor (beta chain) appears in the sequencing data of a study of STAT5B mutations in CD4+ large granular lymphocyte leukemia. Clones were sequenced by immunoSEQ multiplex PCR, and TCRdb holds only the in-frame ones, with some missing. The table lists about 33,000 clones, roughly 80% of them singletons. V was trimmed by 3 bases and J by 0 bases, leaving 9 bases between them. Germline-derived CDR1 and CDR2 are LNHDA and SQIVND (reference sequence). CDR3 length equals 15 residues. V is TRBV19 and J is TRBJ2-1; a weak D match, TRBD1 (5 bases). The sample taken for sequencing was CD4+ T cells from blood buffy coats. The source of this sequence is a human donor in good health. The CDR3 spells CASSIGQGSYNEQFF. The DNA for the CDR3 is TGTGCCAGTAGTATTGGGCAGGGCTCCTACAATGAGCAGTTCTTC.